This T cell receptor (beta chain) was captured by sequencing in a study of T-cell reconstitution after alpha-beta-depleted transplantation in children. Findings and limits, study-wide: It was surviving recipient T cells and thymic progenitors that gave some patients high TCRbeta diversity at day 60. Newly generated T cells supplied most T-cell counts and diversity one year post-transplant. Several hundred expanded graft clones reportedly were the source of alpha-beta T cells about two months after transplant.

The CDR3 has 12 amino acids. Trimming shortened V by 1 base and J by 11 bases, and 9 bases separated the two germline ends. Germline CDR1 and CDR2: SNHLY and FYNNEI. Unique molecular identifiers tagged the TCRbeta library. In TCRdb, the PCR reads were re-called with MiXCR into one record per CDR3 protein. The sample has 600,000 to 800,000 distinct CDR3 sequences, around 13% seen once. This clonotype was found many times. Its cognate antigen is unknown. The sequence was collected from a girl aged 2-9 years with congenital amegakaryocytic thrombocytopenia, due to receive a stem cell transplant. The J gene is TRBJ2-1, the V gene TRBV2; D gene ambiguous. Sequencing was performed on PBMCs, taken before TCRalphabeta/CD19-depleted stem cell transplant. The CDR3 DNA follows: TGTGCCAGCAGTGAAGTTGACACCCAGCAGTTCTTC. It translates to CASSEVDTQQFF.